Here is one TCR beta chain with its context. V lost 3 bases and J lost 8, with 13 bases in between. CDR1 and CDR2 from the germline V gene are DFQATT and SNEGSKA (reference sequence). This CDR3 spans 13 amino acids. The data originate from a study of brain T cells in children with intractable seizures. Produced via immunoSEQ multiplex PCR; TCRdb's table is partial and in-frame only. Of 300,000 to 400,000 clones listed, 93% are singletons. Time point meaning: blood from clinic visit 5 months post-surgery; TSC patient then seizure free. V usage is TRBV20-1 and J usage is TRBJ1-4; D unresolved. This receptor was obtained from a boy younger than two with tuberous sclerosis and intractable seizures. This material consisted of peripheral blood, taken less than 6 months after surgery. The CDR3 region has the DNA TGCAGTGCTAGTAAGACTCTGGGGGAAAAACTGTTTTTT. Its translation: CSASKTLGEKLFF.